The sample holds many counts of the clone carrying this T cell receptor beta chain. Antigen: not known. Trimming took off 0 bases at V and 5 bases at J, with 11 bases between the two ends. The CDR3 covers 16 residues. CDR1 is MNHNY, CDR2 SVGAGI, per germline (reference sequence). Through a sample-barcoded 5' primer and a J-beta primer mix, a second PCR was run for roughly 7 to 11 cycles. No fewer than 2.5 million CDR3-containing paired-end reads came from each sample. TCRdb used MiXCR to reprocess the 5' RACE reads, holding one entry per CDR3 protein. The sample carries 590,000 or so distinct CDR3 sequences, roughly 30% recorded once. This specimen comes from a study of blood T cells in healthy people across ages. Study-level points and caveats: While age rose, TCR beta diversity per million T cells dropped in a roughly linear way. Possibly, changes in expanded clonotypes were confounded because donor CMV status was unknown.

In each sample, at least 6.5 million PBMCs were isolated. The TCR sequence derives from a woman aged 80 or older in good health. The chain combines TRBV6-6 with TRBJ1-6; possible D gene TRBD1, 6 bases. The sequenced sample was blood. CDR3: CASSYSGARDNSPLHF. Here the CDR3 DNA reads TGTGCCAGCAGTTACTCGGGGGCGCGGGATAATTCACCCCTCCACTTT.